The 14 T cell receptor beta chains listed next were all sequenced from one sample in a study of Graves' ophthalmopathy and Graves' hyperthyroidism (dated by TCRdb to the late 2010s). The sequencing machine was an Illumina HiSeq 2000. For repertoire sequencing, the TCR beta CDR3 regions were amplified from RNA transcripts. The first round of RT-PCR was done with HTBI primers and the Qiagen OneStep RT-PCR kit, and was followed by a second round of multiplex PCR, then size selection and purification. In-frame beta chains were kept once TCRdb had trimmed the public reads at Q25 with fastp and called clones with MiXCR. CDR3 protein duplicates are merged, each entry listing the most common genes and DNA. Here the sample has hundreds of thousands of distinct CDR3 sequences; about a fifth occur a single time. Clones ranked in the top ten supply more than 5.5% of the sample. The specimen sequenced was peripheral blood. Receptors originate from a woman aged 18 to 35 with stable Graves' hyperthyroidism. Some clones in this sample may be carry-over from other donors' samples. Donor details come from another sample of the same person, matched by shared clones.

V usage is TRBV6-1 and J usage is TRBJ2-5, with 11 bases aligning to TRBD2. Germline lookup yields CDR1 MNHNS and CDR2 SASEGT. The trim removed 7 bases at V and 2 bases at J, leaving 6 bases unmatched. There are 15 residues in the CDR3. CDR3 sequence: CASNKGLAEQETQYF. The CDR3, as DNA: TGTGCCAGCAACAAGGGACTAGCGGAACAAGAGACCCAGTACTTC.

This clonotype was detected many times. The rearrangement links TRBV27 to TRBJ1-1; D might be TRBD1 (5 bases). CDR1 MNHEY and CDR2 SMNVEV come from the germline V gene (reference sequence). The CDR3 spans 12 residues. The V end was cut by 4 bases, the J end by 11 bases, with 14 bases between. The CDR3 reads CASSSPGLTAFF. Written as DNA, the CDR3 is TGTGCCAGCAGTTCCCCGGGGCTTACGGCTTTCTTT.

In its sample, this clonotype was seen many times. The chain joins TRBV5-1 to TRBJ2-7; no clear D. This CDR3 comprises 13 residues. V dropped 4 bases and J dropped 3 bases, with 11 bases sitting between them. Germline CDR1 and CDR2: SGHRS and YFSETQ. CDR3 region: CASSKPDRYEQYF. DNA of the CDR3: TGCGCCAGCAGCAAACCCGACCGCTACGAGCAGTACTTC. The full variable domain, completed using reference TRBV5-1 and TRBJ2-7, is KAGVTQTPRYLIKTRGQQVTLSCSPISGHRSVSWYQQTPGQGLQFLFEYFSETQRNKGNFPGRFSGRQFSNSRSEMNVSTLELGDSALYLCASSKPDRYEQYFGPGTRLTVT.

This clonotype was recorded at least ten times. The chain links TRBV12-3 or TRBV12-4 to TRBJ1-2, with a possible D match to TRBD1 (5 bases). The CDR3 consists of 15 residues. V was cut by 5 bases and J by 4 bases, with 17 bases left in between. The DNA of the CDR3 is TGTGCCAGCAGTCCCTGGGACCCGGCGGCCTATGGCTACACCTTC. Translating it yields CASSPWDPAAYGYTF.

The J gene is TRBJ1-1, the V gene TRBV7-8; TRBD1 might be the D (6 bases). Trimming left V 2 bases short and J 7 bases short, with 11 bases between. Germline V gene lookup returns CDR1 SGHVS and CDR2 FQNEAQ. The CDR3 has 13 residues. The CDR3 region is CASSLRGRGEAFF. The CDR3 DNA is TGTGCCAGCAGCTTACGGGGCAGGGGTGAAGCTTTCTTT.

This clonotype was seen at least ten times. V gene TRBV7-2 combines with J gene TRBJ2-7; TRBD1 aligns across 11 bases. V shed 6 bases and J 4 bases; nucleotides not matched to a gene: 5. The CDR3 is 14 amino acids. Germline loops: CDR1 SGHTA, CDR2 FQGNSA. For the CDR3, the DNA is TGTGCCAGCAGGTTGGACAGGGGGCTTTACGAGCAGTACTTC. This gives the protein CASRLDRGLYEQYF.

The gene calls are TRBV6-2 or TRBV6-3 and TRBJ2-7, with D possibly TRBD1 on 6 matching bases. The CDR3 is made up of 15 amino acids. Trimming took off 6 bases at V and 2 bases at J, with 17 bases between the two ends. In germline, CDR1 is MNHEY, CDR2 SVGEGT. In nucleotides, the CDR3 is TGTGCCAGCAGACAACAGGGATATCTTCCCTACGAGCAGTACTTC. Protein sequence: CASRQQGYLPYEQYF.

V and J are TRBV5-1 and TRBJ2-5; D is uncertain. CDR1 is SGHRS, CDR2 YFSETQ, per germline. Trimming removed 0 bases at V and 3 bases at J, with 9 bases between. This CDR3 contains 14 residues. The chain's CDR3 is CASSLDGGKETQYF. The CDR3 DNA sequence: TGCGCCAGCAGCTTGGATGGCGGTAAAGAGACCCAGTACTTC. Variable domain in full (rest from reference TRBV5-1 and TRBJ2-5): KAGVTQTPRYLIKTRGQQVTLSCSPISGHRSVSWYQQTPGQGLQFLFEYFSETQRNKGNFPGRFSGRQFSNSRSEMNVSTLELGDSALYLCASSLDGGKETQYFGPGTRLLVL.

This clonotype was seen ten or more times. J is TRBJ2-5 and V is TRBV12-3 or TRBV12-4; 8 nucleotides agree with TRBD1. The V gene end was trimmed by 7 bases and the J gene end by 5 bases; junction bases not matched to a gene: 9. This CDR3 is built from 14 residues. The CDR3 protein is CASTDRGSGETQYF. The CDR3 DNA reads TGTGCCAGCACCGACAGGGGATCGGGGGAGACCCAGTACTTC.

This clonotype was recorded at least ten times. The genes are TRBV27 and TRBJ1-1; TRBD1 is a possible D gene (5 bases). Germline CDR1 MNHEY, CDR2 SMNVEV (reference sequence). This CDR3 has 14 amino acids. Deletions cut 2 bases from V and 4 bases from J, with 11 bases between. The CDR3 DNA sequence: TGTGCCAGCAGTTTAAAGGGGACCCTCACTGAAGCTTTCTTT. Translated, it gives CASSLKGTLTEAFF.

This clonotype was found many times. Possible read error: a much larger clone is one base away. The CDR3 ends on some other residue instead of the conserved phenylalanine or tryptophan, so this is likely a read error. V gene TRBV28 combines with J gene TRBJ2-6; D is unclear. The germline V and J ends were trimmed by 2 bases and 0 bases, with 2 bases remaining between them. Germline V gene data show CDR1 as MDHEN and CDR2 as SYDVKM. The CDR3 has 14 residues. The CDR3 region has the DNA TGTGCCAGCAGTTTACACTCTGGGGCCAACGTCCTGACTCTC. Protein product: CASSLHSGANVLTL.

As regards this clonotype: With a much larger clone just one base away, this may be a read error. The chain links TRBV6-5 to TRBJ2-7, with TRBD2 identical over 7 bases. The V and J ends lost 4 bases and 3 bases, in that order; junction bases with no gene match: 6. Germline CDR1 MNHEY, CDR2 SVGAGI. This CDR3 comprises 14 residues. The CDR3 protein is CASSFPGLNYEQYF. The CDR3 coding sequence is TGTGCCAGCAGTTTTCCGGGACTAAACTACGAGCAGTACTTC.

This clonotype was observed at least ten times. One end of the junction is discordant with germline, which a read error may explain. This chain links TRBV11-2 with TRBJ2-7; D remains unclear. Germline assignment: CDR1 SGHAT and CDR2 FQNNGV. There are 13 residues in the CDR3. CDR3 bases: TGTGCCAACAGCTGGAGTGACTCCTACGAGCAGTACTTC. Translating gives CANSWSDSYEQYF.

J is TRBJ1-5 and V is TRBV19; D gene ambiguous. The V gene lost 3 bases and the J gene lost 3 bases, with 12 bases spanning the gap. The length of the CDR3 is 15 residues. Per the germline V gene, CDR1 is LNHDA and CDR2 is SQIVND (reference sequence). The CDR3 nucleotides read TGTGCCAGTAGTATTGGCCTACGGGCCAATCAGCCCCAGCATTTT. This encodes CASSIGLRANQPQHF. Full variable domain (missing parts from reference TRBV19 and TRBJ1-5): DGGITQSPKYLFRKEGQNVTLSCEQNLNHDAMYWYRQDPGQGLRLIYYSQIVNDFQKGDIAEGYSVSREKKESFPLTVTSAQKNPTAFYLCASSIGLRANQPQHFGDGTRLSIL.